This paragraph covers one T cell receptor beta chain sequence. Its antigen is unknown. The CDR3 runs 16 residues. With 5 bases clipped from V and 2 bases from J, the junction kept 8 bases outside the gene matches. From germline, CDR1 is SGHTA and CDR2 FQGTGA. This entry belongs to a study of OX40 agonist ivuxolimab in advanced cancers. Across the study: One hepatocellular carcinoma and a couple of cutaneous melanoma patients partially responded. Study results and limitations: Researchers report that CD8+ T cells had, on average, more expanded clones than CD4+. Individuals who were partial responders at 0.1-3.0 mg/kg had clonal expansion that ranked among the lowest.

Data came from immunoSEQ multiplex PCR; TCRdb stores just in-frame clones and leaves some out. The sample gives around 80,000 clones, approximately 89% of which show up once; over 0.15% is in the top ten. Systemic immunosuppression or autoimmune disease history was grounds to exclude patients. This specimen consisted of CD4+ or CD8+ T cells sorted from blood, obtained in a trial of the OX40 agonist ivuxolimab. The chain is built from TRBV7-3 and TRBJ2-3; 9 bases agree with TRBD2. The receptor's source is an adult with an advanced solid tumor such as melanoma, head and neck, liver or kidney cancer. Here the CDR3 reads CASSDGTSLSTDTQYF. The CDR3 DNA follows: TGTGCCAGCAGCGATGGGACTAGCTTGTCCACAGATACGCAGTATTTT.